The 10 T cell receptor beta chains in this list originate from one sample, sequenced in a study of early stage breast cancer tumors. Sequenced by immunoSEQ multiplex PCR; TCRdb stores in-frame clones only, minus some. The table shows tens of thousands of clones, with around nine tenths occurring only once. Sequenced sample: blood. The receptors stem from a person between 70 and 80 years old with breast cancer.

V usage is TRBV4-3 and J usage is TRBJ2-1, with 7 nucleotides matching TRBD1. From germline, CDR1 is LGHNA and CDR2 YSLEER. The CDR3 sequence is 14 residues long. V lost 1 base and J lost 8; bases outside the gene matches: 5. The CDR3 region has the DNA TGCGCCAGCAGCCAAGTACAGGGGCCCCATGAGCAGTTCTTC. It encodes CASSQVQGPHEQFF.

The chain recombines TRBV10-1 with TRBJ2-3; 8 bases agree with TRBD1. CDR1 and CDR2 (germline): WNHNN, SYGVQD (reference sequence). The ends lost 2 bases at V and 3 bases at J; junction bases unmatched: 7. The CDR3 has 16 amino acids. The CDR3 loop is CASSETGGPGTDTQYF. The CDR3, as DNA: TGCGCCAGCAGTGAGACAGGGGGGCCTGGTACAGATACGCAGTATTTT.

This chain links TRBV5-1 with TRBJ2-3; 14 bases are a match to TRBD2. The CDR3 loop spans 18 amino acids. The J segment lost 1 base and the V segment lost 0 bases, leaving 4 bases of the junction unmatched. Germline-derived CDR1 and CDR2 are SGHRS and YFSETQ. This CDR3 reads CASSLGRGLAGGTDTQYF. The CDR3 nucleotides are TGCGCCAGCAGCTTGGGGCGGGGACTAGCGGGGGGCACAGATACGCAGTATTTT. The variable domain in full, with the rest retrieved from reference TRBV5-1 and TRBJ2-3, is KAGVTQTPRYLIKTRGQQVTLSCSPISGHRSVSWYQQTPGQGLQFLFEYFSETQRNKGNFPGRFSGRQFSNSRSEMNVSTLELGDSALYLCASSLGRGLAGGTDTQYFGPGTRLTVL.

CDR3 nucleotide sequence: TGTGCCAGCTCACGTGCAAGGTACGACACCCAGCATTTT. Amino acid sequence: CASSRARYDTQHF. The V and J genes are TRBV18 and TRBJ1-5; D gene unclear. The ends were cut back, 4 bases at V and 11 bases at J, with 15 bases in the middle. Per the germline V gene, CDR1 is KGHSH and CDR2 is LQKENI. The CDR3 contains 13 residues. The complete variable domain, with remaining parts taken from reference TRBV18 and TRBJ1-5, reads NAGVMQNPRHLVRRRGQEARLRCSPMKGHSHVYWYRQLPEEGLKFMVYLQKENIIDESGMPKERFSAEFPKEGPSILRIQQVVRGDSAAYFCASSRARYDTQHFGDGTRLSIL.

The chain has TRBV7-2 and TRBJ1-1; D not resolved. The CDR3 runs to 13 residues. V was shortened by 2 bases and J by 0 bases, with 4 bases between the two germline ends. CDR1 is SGHTA and CDR2 is FQGNSA in the germline V gene. CDR3 residues: CASSLQMNTEAFF. CDR3 DNA: TGTGCCAGCAGCTTACAGATGAACACTGAAGCTTTCTTT.

The chain recombines TRBV5-1 with TRBJ2-7; D possibly corresponds to TRBD1 (6 bases). The CDR3 consists of 18 residues. Germline CDR1 is SGHRS and CDR2 is YFSETQ. Trimming shortened V by 0 bases and J by 6 bases, and 25 bases separated the two germline ends. The CDR3 protein is CASSLGLSGHRPRTEQYF. The DNA of the CDR3 is TGCGCCAGCAGCTTGGGACTTTCGGGACATAGACCGAGGACCGAGCAGTACTTC. The whole variable domain, remainder taken from reference TRBV5-1 and TRBJ2-7, is KAGVTQTPRYLIKTRGQQVTLSCSPISGHRSVSWYQQTPGQGLQFLFEYFSETQRNKGNFPGRFSGRQFSNSRSEMNVSTLELGDSALYLCASSLGLSGHRPRTEQYFGPGTRLTVT.

This rearrangement joins TRBV29-1 to TRBJ2-7, with 7 bases identical to TRBD1. With 4 bases clipped from V and 7 bases from J, the junction kept 10 bases outside the gene matches. Germline V CDR1 and CDR2: SQVTM, ANQGSEA. CDR3 length: 13 residues. CDR3 sequence reads: CSVGHLTGEEQYF. The CDR3 DNA is TGCAGCGTTGGCCACCTAACAGGGGAAGAGCAGTACTTC.

The chain recombines TRBV5-1 with TRBJ1-1; 11 nucleotides match TRBD1. CDR1 is SGHRS, CDR2 YFSETQ, per germline. The V segment lost 1 base and the J segment 2 bases; nucleotides outside the gene matches: 7. The CDR3 is 17 amino acids. The CDR3, as DNA: TGCGCCAGCAGCTTGAACCGGGACAGGGGGTATAACACTGAAGCTTTCTTT. Its translation: CASSLNRDRGYNTEAFF.

This clone was observed a single time. This chain links TRBV5-1 with TRBJ2-5; possible D gene TRBD2, 6 bases. The CDR3 spans 14 residues. Trimming removed 0 bases at V and 5 bases at J, with 11 bases between. Germline V gene data show CDR1 as SGHRS and CDR2 as YFSETQ. CDR3 in amino acids: CASSLARAGETQYF. The CDR3 DNA reads TGCGCCAGCAGCTTGGCCCGGGCGGGGGAGACCCAGTACTTC. Drawing the rest from reference TRBV5-1 and TRBJ2-5, the complete variable domain is KAGVTQTPRYLIKTRGQQVTLSCSPISGHRSVSWYQQTPGQGLQFLFEYFSETQRNKGNFPGRFSGRQFSNSRSEMNVSTLELGDSALYLCASSLARAGETQYFGPGTRLLVL.

About this clone: Other DNA sequences in the sample encode the same CDR3. The chain combines TRBV19 with TRBJ1-2; a weak D match, TRBD1 (6 bases). Looked up from germline, CDR1 is LNHDA and CDR2 is SQIVND (reference sequence). V gave up 3 bases and J gave up 4 bases, with 9 bases separating them. The CDR3 consists of 13 residues. This chain's CDR3 is CASSIGGGYGYTF. In DNA, the CDR3 is TGTGCCAGTAGTATTGGGGGCGGCTATGGCTACACCTTC.